This TCR beta chain was recorded in a study of T cell clusters in autoimmune cytopenias. Background on the study: The mean age of healthy donor controls was approximately 50 years, the median roughly 60 years. Study-level results: Exclusive TRB clusters were almost three-fold more numerous in healthy donors than in active autoimmune hepatitis. TRB repertoire shifts in secondary cytopenia and chronic lymphocytic leukemia mostly reflected lymphoma, not autoimmunity.

About 37,500 genome equivalents of blood DNA were amplified for TRB. There are 14 residues in the CDR3. About this clonotype: Its antigen is unidentified.

Multiplex touch-down PCR amplified TRB using TRB-A and TRB-B pools in one tube. For each CDR3 protein, TCRdb gives one entry from its re-call of the multiplex PCR reads, without DNA. The sample's table shows about 3,900 distinct CDR3 sequences. These same records also appear under a second study, on T cell repertoires in aging, cancer and after chemotherapy. This second report adds: In each cancer cohort, median generation probability increased across chemotherapy, suggesting thymic output rebounded.

The material sequenced was peripheral blood. This chain links TRBV12-3 or TRBV12-4 with TRBJ2-2. The receptor's source is a human donor in good health. CDR3 in amino acids: CASSLASGPGELFF.